These 27 T cell receptor beta chains share one sample of origin, sequenced in a study of spatial heterogeneity in lung cancer. Time point described: blood at routine non-recurrence follow-up after resection. Using its own MiXCR run on the 5' RACE reads, TCRdb lists one record per CDR3 protein. The table shows about 70,000 distinct CDR3 sequences, with over 7% occurring only once. Sequences were derived from PBMCs, sampled at follow-up. The receptor set was obtained from a female donor with early-stage non-small cell lung cancer.

This clonotype has at least ten counts. The chain recombines TRBV7-9 with TRBJ1-3, with TRBD1 matching 7 bases. The CDR3 is 16 amino acids. Germline assignment: CDR1 SEHNR and CDR2 FQNEAQ (reference sequence). V trimming: 5 bases; J trimming: 1 base; junction bases outside the gene matches: 8. CDR3 residues: CASSPGETGSGNTIYF. The CDR3 DNA reads TGTGCCAGCAGCCCGGGTGAGACAGGGTCTGGAAACACCATATATTTT.

This clonotype was found a few times. The rearrangement joins TRBV3-1 to TRBJ1-1; D ambiguous. V shed 1 base and J shed 1 base, with 7 bases lying between them. CDR3 length: 14 residues. In germline, CDR1 is LGHDT, CDR2 YNNKEL (reference sequence). DNA of the CDR3: TGTGCCAGCAGCCAAGGGGTAGAGAACACTGAAGCTTTCTTT. Residues: CASSQGVENTEAFF.

This clonotype was picked up a small number of times. The chain has TRBV7-2 and TRBJ2-3; D is undetermined. Per germline, CDR1 SGHTA and CDR2 FQGNSA. Between the trimmed V and J ends, which lost 6 bases and 2 bases, there was a span of 6 bases. This CDR3 is 12 amino acids long. CDR3 bases: TGTGCCAGCAGTAAGAACACAGATACGCAGTATTTT. Translated: CASSKNTDTQYF.

The genes are TRBV28 and TRBJ1-2; no reliable D call. In germline, CDR1 is MDHEN, CDR2 SYDVKM. Trimming removed 7 bases from V and 8 bases from J, with 17 bases in between. The CDR3 totals 13 residues. The DNA of the CDR3 is TGTGCCAGCACCCACATGGGTGAAGACGGCTACACCTTC. It specifies CASTHMGEDGYTF.

At least ten counts were recorded for this clonotype. The genes are TRBV5-1 and TRBJ2-5; unclear D gene. CDR3 length equals 12 residues. The V and J ends lost 3 bases and 0 bases respectively, with 3 bases between them. Germline V gene lookup returns CDR1 SGHRS and CDR2 YFSETQ. CDR3 DNA sequence: TGCGCCAGCAGCTCGTACCAAGAGACCCAGTACTTC. Protein: CASSSYQETQYF.

On this clonotype: A read error may be the cause here, since a much bigger clone is one base away. The chain combines TRBV18 with TRBJ2-7; possibly TRBD2 for D (7 bases). Germline V gives CDR1 KGHSH, CDR2 LQKENI. This CDR3 is 14 amino acids long. CDR3 in amino acids: CPSRPTAGQYEQYF. As DNA, the CDR3 is TGTCCCAGCCGACCTACAGCGGGACAATACGAGCAGTACTTC. Using reference TRBV18 and TRBJ2-7 for the parts outside the CDR3, the full variable domain is NAGVMQNPRHLVRRRGQEARLRCSPMKGHSHVYWYRQLPEEGLKFMVYLQKENIIDESGMPKERFSAEFPKEGPSILRIQQVVRGDSAAYFCPSRPTAGQYEQYFGPGTRLTVT.

This clonotype was seen at least ten times. J is TRBJ2-2 and V is TRBV7-9; 10 bases line up with TRBD1. Germline V gene sequence: CDR1 SEHNR, CDR2 FQNEAQ (reference sequence). CDR3 length equals 17 residues. Unmatched junction bases numbered 12, after V lost 5 bases and J lost 6 bases. The CDR3 spells CASSPPRTGGGSGELFF. CDR3 DNA: TGTGCCAGCAGCCCCCCTCGGACAGGGGGTGGGTCCGGGGAGCTGTTTTTT. Supplemented by reference TRBV7-9 and TRBJ2-2, the full variable domain reads DTGVSQNPRHKITKRGQNVTFRCDPISEHNRLYWYRQTLGQGPEFLTYFQNEAQLEKSRLLSDRFSAERPKGSFSTLEIQRTEQGDSAMYLCASSPPRTGGGSGELFFGEGSRLTVL.

This clonotype was seen repeatedly, ten times or more. CDR3 protein: CASSTTSGRANEQFF. In DNA, the CDR3 is TGTGCCAGCAGCACGACTAGCGGGAGGGCCAATGAGCAGTTCTTC. The chain joins TRBV7-3 to TRBJ2-1; 14 nucleotides align to TRBD2. Germline V gene sequence: CDR1 SGHTA, CDR2 FQGTGA. V lost 5 bases and J lost 6; bases outside the gene matches: 3. The CDR3 covers 15 residues.

This clonotype was seen repeatedly, ten times or more. This CDR3 is CASTQGGSQTYEQYF. The CDR3 region has the DNA TGTGCCAGCACCCAGGGCGGGAGTCAGACCTACGAGCAGTACTTC. This chain links TRBV28 with TRBJ2-7, with 7 nucleotides matching TRBD2. Germline assignment: CDR1 MDHEN and CDR2 SYDVKM. V lost 7 bases and J lost 2; bases outside the gene matches: 11. This CDR3 spans 15 amino acids.

The V gene is TRBV12-3 or TRBV12-4, the J gene TRBJ2-7, with TRBD2 identical over 8 bases. The ends lost 1 base at V and 6 bases at J; junction bases unmatched: 5. There are 14 residues in the CDR3. CDR3 in amino acids: CASSLGGTRFEQYF. For the CDR3, the DNA is TGTGCCAGCAGTTTAGGGGGGACTAGATTCGAGCAGTACTTC.

The table lists this clonotype with many counts. This chain links TRBV7-3 with TRBJ1-1; no clear D gene. This CDR3 has 14 residues. Germline values: CDR1 SGHTA, CDR2 FQGTGA. Between the trimmed V and J ends, which lost 3 bases and 0 bases, there was a span of 8 bases. The CDR3 sequence: CASSFSSVNTEAFF. The CDR3 DNA follows: TGTGCCAGCAGCTTTTCTTCAGTGAACACTGAAGCTTTCTTT.

Concerning this clonotype: A much larger clone sits a single nucleotide away, making a read error possible. As the CDR3 is not closed by the conserved phenylalanine or tryptophan, this likely results from a read error. The chain uses TRBV7-9 and TRBJ2-2; TRBD2 agrees at 14 bases. Germline CDR1 SEHNR, CDR2 FQNEAQ (reference sequence). This CDR3 is 19 amino acids long. V lost 4 bases to trimming and J lost 1 base; unmatched junction nucleotides: 8. Here the CDR3 DNA reads TGTGCCAGCAGCTCTAGCCCCGGACTAGCGGGAGGGAACACCGGGGAGCTGTTTTTA. Translated: CASSSSPGLAGGNTGELFL.

The rearrangement joins TRBV12-3 or TRBV12-4 to TRBJ2-2; no clear D. The CDR3 consists of 14 residues. Trimming cost V 3 bases and J 6 bases, with 11 bases left between them. The CDR3 DNA is TGTGCCAGCAGTTTTTGGGCCCACGCCGGGGAGCTGTTTTTT. This sequence encodes CASSFWAHAGELFF.

This clonotype was counted ten times or more. The rearrangement uses TRBV9 and TRBJ2-5; TRBD1 matches 8 bases. CDR1 is SGDLS and CDR2 is YYNGEE in the germline V gene. Trimming cost V 3 bases and J 1 base; bases outside gene matches: 5. The CDR3 consists of 15 residues. The DNA of the CDR3 is TGTGCCAGCAGCGCGGACAGGGTGGCCCAAGAGACCCAGTACTTC. Translating it yields CASSADRVAQETQYF.

This clonotype was counted ten times or more. V gene TRBV18 combines with J gene TRBJ2-2; 7 positions match TRBD2. The V gene end was trimmed by 4 bases and the J gene end by 1 base; junction bases not matched to a gene: 3. Germline CDR1 KGHSH, CDR2 LQKENI. The CDR3 length is 15 residues. In DNA, the CDR3 is TGTGCCAGCTCACGAGCGGGAAGGAACACCGGGGAGCTGTTTTTT. It specifies CASSRAGRNTGELFF. Full variable domain (outside the CDR3, taken from reference TRBV18 and TRBJ2-2): NAGVMQNPRHLVRRRGQEARLRCSPMKGHSHVYWYRQLPEEGLKFMVYLQKENIIDESGMPKERFSAEFPKEGPSILRIQQVVRGDSAAYFCASSRAGRNTGELFFGEGSRLTVL.

This clonotype has at least ten counts. At one of its ends the junction is not consistent with the germline gene, which may arise from a read error. J is TRBJ2-1 and V is TRBV10-2; weak D call: TRBD2 (5 bases). This CDR3 region has 12 residues. The V gene's germline CDR1 is WSHSY and CDR2 SAAADI. The DNA of the CDR3 is TGCGCCAGCGGAGTTTCAAGTCTTACCGGGGTCTTC. Translation gives CASGVSSLTGVF.

This clonotype was seen repeatedly, ten times or more. The rearrangement uses TRBV5-1 and TRBJ1-4; TRBD1 matches at 10 bases. V trimming: 0 bases; J trimming: 8 bases; junction bases outside the gene matches: 4. Germline CDR1 and CDR2: SGHRS and YFSETQ. The CDR3 totals 15 residues. CDR3 nucleotides: TGCGCCAGCAGCTTGGGAGGGGACAGGGGCGAAAAACTGTTTTTT. It is translated as CASSLGGDRGEKLFF.

This clonotype was seen more than once but under ten times. The chain uses TRBV5-1 and TRBJ2-5; weak D call: TRBD1 (7 bases). This CDR3 comprises 13 residues. Germline assignment: CDR1 SGHRS and CDR2 YFSETQ. V was shortened by 4 bases and J by 7 bases, with 14 bases between the two germline ends. The CDR3 region has the DNA TGCGCCAGCAGCGCGGACAGGCGGGGGACCCAGTACTTC. It is translated as CASSADRRGTQYF. Based on the CDR3 plus reference TRBV5-1 and TRBJ2-5, the full variable domain is KAGVTQTPRYLIKTRGQQVTLSCSPISGHRSVSWYQQTPGQGLQFLFEYFSETQRNKGNFPGRFSGRQFSNSRSEMNVSTLELGDSALYLCASSADRRGTQYFGPGTRLLVL.

In this sample, this clonotype turned up a few times. CDR3 residues: CASSYSIGESETQYF. For the CDR3, the DNA is TGTGCCAGCAGTTACTCGATAGGCGAGTCAGAGACCCAGTACTTC. V and J are TRBV6-5 and TRBJ2-5; no definite D call. This CDR3 is 15 amino acids long. Per the germline V gene, CDR1 is MNHEY and CDR2 is SVGAGI. The V end was cut by 0 bases, the J end by 4 bases, with 12 bases between.

On this clonotype itself: A much more abundant neighbour one base away suggests this may be a read error. The chain couples TRBV19 to TRBJ2-2; unclear D gene. The CDR3 has 13 residues. CDR1 is LNHDA and CDR2 is SQIVND in the germline V gene (reference sequence). CDR3 nucleotides: TGTGCCATTAGTATTCAAGGCACCGGGGAGCTGTTTTTT. As protein: CAISIQGTGELFF.

This chain links TRBV29-1 with TRBJ2-7; possible D gene TRBD1, 6 bases. The germline gives CDR1 SQVTM, CDR2 ANQGSEA. V was cut by 5 bases and J by 3 bases, with 14 bases left in between. CDR3 length: 13 residues. This CDR3 reads CSVSRGGYYEQYF. The CDR3 DNA is TGCAGCGTTAGTAGAGGGGGTTACTACGAGCAGTACTTC.

This clonotype was detected many times. The rearrangement joins TRBV28 to TRBJ2-1, with 7 bases fitting TRBD1. The CDR3 contains 14 residues. Losses at the gene ends were 8 bases for V and 6 bases for J; bases not matched to a gene: 10. Germline values: CDR1 MDHEN, CDR2 SYDVKM. CDR3 sequence: CASGLTGNLNEQFF. The CDR3, as DNA: TGTGCCAGCGGCTTGACAGGGAACCTCAATGAGCAGTTCTTC.

This clonotype showed up many times. The chain links TRBV20-1 to TRBJ1-2, with D maybe TRBD1 (6 bases). Germline CDR1 and CDR2: DFQATT and SNEGSKA (reference sequence). CDR3 length equals 12 residues. Deletions cut 6 bases from V and 0 bases from J, with 8 bases between. The chain's CDR3 is CSARTANYGYTF. In DNA form, the CDR3 reads TGCAGTGCCAGGACAGCTAACTATGGCTACACCTTC.

This clonotype appeared many times. The V gene is TRBV5-1, the J gene TRBJ2-3; perhaps TRBD2 as D (5 bases). This CDR3 spans 14 amino acids. Germline CDR1 SGHRS, CDR2 YFSETQ. V was clipped by 4 bases and J by 0 bases, with 9 bases between them. The chain's CDR3 is CASSLATSTDTQYF. The CDR3 DNA sequence: TGCGCCAGCAGCCTAGCTACTAGCACAGATACGCAGTATTTT.

The J gene is TRBJ2-7, the V gene TRBV5-1, with 7 positions matching TRBD1. The CDR3 is 16 residues long. CDR1 is SGHRS and CDR2 is YFSETQ in the germline V gene. V gave up 0 bases and J gave up 7 bases; unmatched junction bases: 13. The CDR3 DNA is TGCGCCAGCAGCTTGGACGGGACAGCCCAACGAACTGAGCAGTACTTC. As protein: CASSLDGTAQRTEQYF. The full variable domain, completed using reference TRBV5-1 and TRBJ2-7, is KAGVTQTPRYLIKTRGQQVTLSCSPISGHRSVSWYQQTPGQGLQFLFEYFSETQRNKGNFPGRFSGRQFSNSRSEMNVSTLELGDSALYLCASSLDGTAQRTEQYFGPGTRLTVT.

The table lists this clonotype with a few counts. The rearrangement joins TRBV27 to TRBJ1-2, with a possible D match to TRBD1 (5 bases). V lost 3 bases and J lost 7, with 12 bases in between. The CDR3 spans 13 residues. In germline, CDR1 is MNHEY, CDR2 SMNVEV (reference sequence). The CDR3 coding sequence is TGTGCCAGCAGTTTCACAGGTTCCTCTGGCTACACCTTC. Its protein is CASSFTGSSGYTF.

The table lists this clonotype with many counts. This chain links TRBV7-6 with TRBJ2-1; no clear D. The CDR3 runs 14 residues. Trimming left V 3 bases short and J 6 bases short, with 12 bases between. The germline CDR1 and CDR2 sequences are SGHVS and FNYEAQ. The chain's CDR3 is CASSFLDGRNEQFF. CDR3 DNA sequence: TGTGCCAGCAGCTTTCTGGACGGGCGCAATGAGCAGTTCTTC.